This TCR beta chain was documented in a study of patients and donors after allogeneic stem cell transplantation. After removal of 0 bases from V and 5 bases from J, the junction contained 9 bases not matched to a gene. Germline assignment: CDR1 LGHDT and CDR2 YNNKEL (reference sequence). The CDR3 is 17 residues long. Via MiXCR, TCRdb re-called the RT-PCR reads, giving one row per CDR3 protein. Of over 350,000 distinct CDR3 sequences listed, under 20% are singletons. The specimen was blood, either unsorted or a sorted T cell fraction (not recorded which). This chain uses TRBV3-1 with TRBJ2-7, with 11 positions matching TRBD2. This sequence originates from a human donor who was either an allogeneic HSCT recipient or a stem cell or donor lymphocyte infusion donor (not recorded which). It is not recorded whose cells these are; they may come from a transplant donor. The CDR3 DNA sequence: TGTGCCAGCAGCCAAGACCCTTTAGCGGGAGGGCCCCACGAGCAGTACTTC. Translation: CASSQDPLAGGPHEQYF.